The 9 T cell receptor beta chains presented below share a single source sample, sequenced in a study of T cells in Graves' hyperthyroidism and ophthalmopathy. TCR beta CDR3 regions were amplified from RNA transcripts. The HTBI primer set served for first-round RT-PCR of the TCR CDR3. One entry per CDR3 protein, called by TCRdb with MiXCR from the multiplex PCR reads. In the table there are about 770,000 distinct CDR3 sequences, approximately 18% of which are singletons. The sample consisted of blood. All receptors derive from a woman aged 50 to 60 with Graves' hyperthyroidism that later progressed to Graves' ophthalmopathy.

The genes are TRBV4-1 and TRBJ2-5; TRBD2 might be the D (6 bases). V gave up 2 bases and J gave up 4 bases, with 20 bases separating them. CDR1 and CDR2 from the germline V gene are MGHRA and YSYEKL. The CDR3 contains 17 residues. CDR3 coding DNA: TGCGCCAGCAGCCAAAGGGCTACCGGGACTCGGGGAGAGACCCAGTACTTC. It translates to CASSQRATGTRGETQYF.

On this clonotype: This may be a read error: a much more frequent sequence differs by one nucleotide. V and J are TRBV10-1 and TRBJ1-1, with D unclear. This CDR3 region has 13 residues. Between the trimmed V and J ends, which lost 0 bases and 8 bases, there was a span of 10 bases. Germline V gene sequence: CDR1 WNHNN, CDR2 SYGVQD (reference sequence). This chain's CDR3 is CASSESLVVEAFF. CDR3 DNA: TGCGCCAGCAGTGAGTCGTTGGTGGTGGAAGCTTTCTTT.

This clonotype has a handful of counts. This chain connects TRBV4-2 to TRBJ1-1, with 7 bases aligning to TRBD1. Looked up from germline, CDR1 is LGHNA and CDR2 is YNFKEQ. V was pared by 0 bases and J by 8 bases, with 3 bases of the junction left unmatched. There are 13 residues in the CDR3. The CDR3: CASSQEDRVEAFF. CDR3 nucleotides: TGTGCCAGCAGCCAAGAAGACAGGGTGGAAGCTTTCTTT.

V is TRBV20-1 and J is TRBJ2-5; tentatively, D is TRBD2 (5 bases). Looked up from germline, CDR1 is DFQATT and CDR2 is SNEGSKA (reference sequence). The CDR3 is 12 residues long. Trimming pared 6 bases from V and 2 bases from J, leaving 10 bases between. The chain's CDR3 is CSAPRTQETQYF. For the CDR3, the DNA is TGCAGTGCCCCCCGGACTCAAGAGACCCAGTACTTC.

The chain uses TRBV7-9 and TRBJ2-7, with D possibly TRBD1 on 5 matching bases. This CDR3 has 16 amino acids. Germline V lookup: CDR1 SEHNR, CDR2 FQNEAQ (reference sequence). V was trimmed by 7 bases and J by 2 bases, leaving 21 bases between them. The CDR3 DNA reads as TGTGCCAGCACCTTTACCGACAGCTTGACACCCTACGAGCAGTACTTC. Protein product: CASTFTDSLTPYEQYF.

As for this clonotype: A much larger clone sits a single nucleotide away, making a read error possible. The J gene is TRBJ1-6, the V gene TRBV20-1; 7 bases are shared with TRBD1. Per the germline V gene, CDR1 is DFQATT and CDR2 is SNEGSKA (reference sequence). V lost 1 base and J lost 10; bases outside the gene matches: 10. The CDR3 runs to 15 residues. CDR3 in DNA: TGCAGTGCTAGAGCCCCTCGACAGGGAAGGTCACCCCTCCACTTT. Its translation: CSARAPRQGRSPLHF.

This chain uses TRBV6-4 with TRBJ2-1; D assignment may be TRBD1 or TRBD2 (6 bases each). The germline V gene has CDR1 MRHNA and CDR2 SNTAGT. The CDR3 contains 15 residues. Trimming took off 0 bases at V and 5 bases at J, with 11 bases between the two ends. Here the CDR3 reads CASSDSVGGNNEQFF. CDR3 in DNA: TGTGCCAGCAGTGACTCTGTGGGGGGCAACAATGAGCAGTTCTTC.

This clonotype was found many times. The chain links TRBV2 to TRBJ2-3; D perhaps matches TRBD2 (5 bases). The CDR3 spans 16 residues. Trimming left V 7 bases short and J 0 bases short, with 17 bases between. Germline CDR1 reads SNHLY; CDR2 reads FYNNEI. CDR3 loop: CASTKVPGESTDTQYF. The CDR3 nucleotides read TGTGCCAGCACCAAAGTACCTGGGGAGAGCACAGATACGCAGTATTTT. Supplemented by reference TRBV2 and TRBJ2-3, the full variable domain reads EPEVTQTPSHQVTQMGQEVILRCVPISNHLYFYWYRQILGQKVEFLVSFYNNEISEKSEIFDDQFSVERPDGSNFTLKIRSTKLEDSAMYFCASTKVPGESTDTQYFGPGTRLTVL.

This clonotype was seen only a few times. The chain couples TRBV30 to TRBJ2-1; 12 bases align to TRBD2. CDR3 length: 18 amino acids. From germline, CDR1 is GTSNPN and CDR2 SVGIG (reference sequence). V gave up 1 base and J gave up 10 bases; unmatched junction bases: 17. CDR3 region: CAWSGLTLAGGHSGEQFF. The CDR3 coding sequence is TGTGCCTGGAGTGGCCTAACCCTAGCGGGGGGGCACTCAGGGGAGCAGTTCTTC. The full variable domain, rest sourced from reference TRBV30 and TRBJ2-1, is SQTIHQWPATLVQPVGSPLSLECTVEGTSNPNLYWYRQAAGRGLQLLFYSVGIGQISSEVPQNLSASRPQDRQFILSSKKLLLSDSGFYLCAWSGLTLAGGHSGEQFFGPGTRLTVL.